Below, 11 T cell receptor beta chains from the same sample are listed, as sequenced in a study of Graves' ophthalmopathy and Graves' hyperthyroidism. RNA served as the template for amplifying TCR beta CDR3 regions. An opening RT-PCR round employed HTBI primers and preceded a second-round multiplex PCR. MiXCR, applied by TCRdb to the multiplex PCR reads, yields one record per CDR3 protein. The sample has about 640,000 distinct CDR3 sequences, about two fifths seen once. Sequenced sample: peripheral blood. Receptor source: an adult man with Graves' ophthalmopathy.

The rearrangement joins TRBV5-6 to TRBJ1-3; the D gene is possibly TRBD1 (5 bases). Per the germline V gene, CDR1 is SGHDT and CDR2 is YYEEEE. V shed 2 bases and J shed 0 bases, with 12 bases lying between them. The CDR3 sequence is 16 residues long. The CDR3 loop reads CASSLGRQLSGNTIYF. DNA for the CDR3: TGTGCCAGCAGCTTAGGTAGACAGCTCTCTGGAAACACCATATATTTT.

This sequence joins TRBV2 and TRBJ1-2; D may be TRBD1 (6 bases). This CDR3 spans 14 amino acids. Germline V CDR1 and CDR2: SNHLY, FYNNEI. V lost 6 bases and J 5 bases, leaving 16 bases between the germline ends. The CDR3 DNA reads TGTGCCAGCAGCCAAGAGACAGGTTATTATGGCTACACCTTC. As protein: CASSQETGYYGYTF.

Notes on this clonotype: This may be a read error, as it is one base from a much larger clone. A read error is likely, as this CDR3 ends without the conserved phenylalanine or tryptophan. The gene calls are TRBV7-4 and TRBJ2-7; D perhaps matches TRBD1 (5 bases). CDR1 and CDR2 (germline): SGHVT, SQSDAQ. This CDR3 contains 14 residues. V lost 3 bases and J lost 0, with 9 bases in between. CDR3 sequence: CASSFDSASYEQYC. CDR3 DNA sequence: TGTGCCAGCAGCTTTGACAGCGCCTCCTACGAGCAGTACTGC.

The V call is TRBV29-1, the J call TRBJ2-2; D is undetermined. Germline CDR1 SQVTM, CDR2 ANQGSEA. The V end was cut by 6 bases, the J end by 10 bases, with 12 bases between. The CDR3 loop spans 11 amino acids. CDR3 loop: CSVDGSEELFF. Here the CDR3 DNA reads TGCAGCGTAGACGGGTCGGAGGAGCTGTTTTTT.

This clonotype was found a few times. The rearrangement joins TRBV20-1 to TRBJ2-5; 7 nucleotides align to TRBD2. Germline assignment: CDR1 DFQATT and CDR2 SNEGSKA (reference sequence). This CDR3 has 16 amino acids. V gave up 0 bases and J gave up 4 bases; unmatched junction bases: 11. The CDR3 sequence is CSARDLERDQRETQYF. Written as DNA, the CDR3 is TGCAGTGCTAGAGATCTCGAGCGGGATCAACGAGAGACCCAGTACTTC.

This clonotype was observed at least ten times. This chain uses TRBV10-3 with TRBJ1-5; 7 nucleotides line up with TRBD1. V lost 10 bases to trimming and J lost 3 bases; unmatched junction nucleotides: 9. There are 14 residues in the CDR3. Germline V gene sequence: CDR1 ENHRY, CDR2 SYGVKD. The CDR3 sequence is CASLRQGDNQPQHF. The DNA of the CDR3 is TGTGCCAGCCTCCGACAGGGCGACAATCAGCCCCAGCATTTT.

The rearrangement joins TRBV10-3 to TRBJ2-2, with TRBD2 as a possible D gene (6 bases). CDR3 length: 16 residues. Trimming removed 10 bases from V and 1 base from J, with 19 bases in between. The V gene's germline CDR1 is ENHRY and CDR2 SYGVKD. CDR3 sequence (DNA): TGTGCCAGCAGCACTTTCAGACTAGGGAACACCGGGGAGCTGTTTTTT. Its protein product is CASSTFRLGNTGELFF.

This clonotype showed up just once. The chain combines TRBV7-6 with TRBJ2-5, with TRBD2 identical over 10 bases. This CDR3 spans 16 amino acids. Germline V lookup: CDR1 SGHVS, CDR2 FNYEAQ. Unmatched junction bases numbered 8, after V lost 3 bases and J lost 4 bases. This chain's CDR3 is CASSFPSGRVLETQYF. The CDR3 DNA reads TGTGCCAGCAGCTTTCCAAGCGGGAGGGTGTTAGAGACCCAGTACTTC.

About this clonotype: One end of the junction fails to match germline, which may point to a read error. CDR3 bases: TGTGCCAGCAGTAAGGGGGCAGGAGGCTACACCTTC. It yields the protein CASSKGAGGYTF. The chain is built from TRBV10-3 and TRBJ1-2; 7 nucleotides align to TRBD1. This CDR3 has 12 amino acids. The V gene's germline CDR1 is ENHRY and CDR2 SYGVKD.

This clonotype was counted many times. This chain connects TRBV24-1 to TRBJ1-1; TRBD1 aligns across 8 bases. From germline, CDR1 is KGHDR and CDR2 SFDVKD. V lost 12 bases to trimming and J lost 0 bases; unmatched junction nucleotides: 14. The CDR3 extends over 16 amino acids. This CDR3 is CAADRRTGKMNTEAFF. CDR3 nucleotide sequence: TGTGCCGCCGACCGCCGGACAGGGAAGATGAACACTGAAGCTTTCTTT.

The rearrangement joins TRBV6-4 to TRBJ1-1; D uncertain. Germline CDR1 and CDR2: MRHNA and SNTAGT. V lost 8 bases and J 1 base, leaving 8 bases between the germline ends. The CDR3 is 12 residues long. CDR3 in DNA: TGTGCCAGCGTTATTGGGAACACTGAAGCTTTCTTT. This encodes CASVIGNTEAFF.